A single sample gave rise to the 7 T cell receptor beta chains below, sequenced in a study of cytomegalovirus exposure and HLA in healthy donors. The PCR made use of 60 Vbeta and 13 Jbeta primers. The repertoire was sequenced with immunoSEQ multiplex PCR; TCRdb's copy has only in-frame clones and lacks some. Here the sample spans under 200,000 clones, under 80% being singletons. The specimen was PBMCs. These receptors originate from a female donor in good health and CMV-seronegative.

Of note for this clone: The junction departs from the called germline gene at one end, perhaps through a read error. The rearrangement joins TRBV5-1 to TRBJ1-4; D is unresolved. This CDR3 region has 14 residues. Germline V gene data show CDR1 as SGHRS and CDR2 as YFSETQ. Here the CDR3 reads CAGSLMGENEKLFF. The DNA for the CDR3 is TGCGCCGGCAGCTTGATGGGCGAGAATGAAAAACTGTTTTTT.

This chain links TRBV5-1 with TRBJ2-5, with TRBD1 matching 7 bases. The last part of the DNA fits TRBJ2-7 better; the J call may be wrong. The CDR3 is 15 amino acids. Germline CDR1 reads SGHRS; CDR2 reads YFSETQ. In DNA form, the CDR3 reads TGCGCCAGCAGCTCTACCGGGACAGATTCCTACGAGCAGTACTTC. It translates to CASSSTGTDSYEQYF.

This clone was seen a few times. The V gene is TRBV10-3, the J gene TRBJ2-2; no firm D call. This CDR3 has 14 residues. Germline V lookup: CDR1 ENHRY, CDR2 SYGVKD. V was shortened by 0 bases and J by 3 bases, with 5 bases between the two germline ends. The CDR3: CAISESPDTGELFF. As DNA, the CDR3 is TGTGCCATCAGTGAGTCCCCTGACACCGGGGAGCTGTTTTTT.

J is TRBJ2-1 and V is TRBV7-2, with TRBD1 identical over 8 bases. CDR3 size: 14 residues. V was pared by 5 bases and J by 4 bases, with 4 bases of the junction left unmatched. Germline V lookup: CDR1 SGHTA, CDR2 FQGNSA. CDR3 protein: CASSPGQGYNEQFF. CDR3 bases: TGTGCCAGCAGCCCCGGACAGGGTTACAATGAGCAGTTCTTC.

The J gene is TRBJ1-2, the V gene TRBV28; tentative D call: TRBD1 (6 bases). Per germline, CDR1 MDHEN and CDR2 SYDVKM. With 4 bases removed from V and 0 bases from J, the gap between germline ends came to 12 bases. There are 15 residues in the CDR3. The CDR3 here is CASSSPRGANYGYTF. The CDR3 DNA reads TGTGCCAGCAGTTCCCCCAGGGGCGCTAACTATGGCTACACCTTC.

The rearrangement uses TRBV5-1 and TRBJ1-2, with D maybe TRBD1 (6 bases). The CDR3 is made up of 15 amino acids. V lost 5 bases and J lost 4, with 18 bases in between. The germline CDR1 and CDR2 sequences are SGHRS and YFSETQ. DNA for the CDR3: TGCGCCAGCAGGATTTCTCCAGGGGAGGGCTATGGCTACACCTTC. Amino acids: CASRISPGEGYGYTF.

This clone was seen only a few times. This chain connects TRBV27 to TRBJ2-2; TRBD1 agrees at 7 bases. This CDR3 is built from 14 residues. Trimming took 4 bases from V and 3 from J; bases not matched to a gene: 2. CDR1 MNHEY and CDR2 SMNVEV come from the germline V gene (reference sequence). The CDR3 loop reads CASSYGTDTGELFF. CDR3 sequence (DNA): TGTGCCAGCAGTTACGGGACAGACACCGGGGAGCTGTTTTTT.